The T cell receptor (beta chain) described here comes from a study of blood T cell repertoires in COVID-19. In the study overall: Spain, Italy and the United States supplied samples that represented acute and convalescent COVID-19. Sample material is recorded as cDNA or gDNA derived from T cells, B-cell-depleted T cells, or PBMCs.

Profiling relied on immunoSEQ multiplex PCR, and the TCRdb table lists in-frame clones only, not all of them. Of 150,000 to 200,000 clones listed, about 90% are singletons. The CDR3 extends over 14 amino acids. The germline V gene has CDR1 SGHTA and CDR2 FQGNSA. V lost 1 base, J lost 5 bases, and 0 bases stayed unmatched. Seattle's cohort entered during active infection and was followed longitudinally. In regard to this clone: Other DNA sequences in the same sample also yield this CDR3.

The chain employs TRBV7-2 and TRBJ2-1; 9 positions match TRBD2. The receptor comes from a young man with COVID-19, enrolled during active disease. Sequenced sample: peripheral blood. This chain's CDR3 is CASSLGLADNEQFF. The DNA for the CDR3 is TGTGCCAGCAGCTTAGGACTAGCGGACAATGAGCAGTTCTTC. Full variable domain (rest looked up from reference TRBV7-2 and TRBJ2-1): GAGVSQSPSNKVTEKGKDVELRCDPISGHTALYWYRQSLGQGLEFLIYFQGNSAPDKSGLPSDRFSAERTGGSVSTLTIQRTQQEDSAVYLCASSLGLADNEQFFGPGTRLTVL.